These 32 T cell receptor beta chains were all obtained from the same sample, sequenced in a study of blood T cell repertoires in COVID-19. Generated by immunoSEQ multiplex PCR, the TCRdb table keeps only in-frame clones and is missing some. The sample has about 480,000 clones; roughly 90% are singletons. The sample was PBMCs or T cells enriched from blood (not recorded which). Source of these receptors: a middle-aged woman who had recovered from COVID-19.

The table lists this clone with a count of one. The CDR3 DNA reads TGTGCCAGCAGTGGGAGAGGATACAGGCCGCCCGTTAACTATGGCTACACCTTC. Its protein is CASSGRGYRPPVNYGYTF. V usage is TRBV6-1 and J usage is TRBJ1-2; D is possibly TRBD1 (5 bases). The V and J ends lost 4 bases and 1 base respectively, with 22 bases between them. There are 18 residues in the CDR3. CDR1 MNHNS and CDR2 SASEGT come from the germline V gene.

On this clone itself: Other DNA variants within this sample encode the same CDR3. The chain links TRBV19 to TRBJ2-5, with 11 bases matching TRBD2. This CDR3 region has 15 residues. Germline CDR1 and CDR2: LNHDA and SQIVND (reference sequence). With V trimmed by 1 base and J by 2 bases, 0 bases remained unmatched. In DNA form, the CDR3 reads TGTGCCAGTAGTATAGGACTAGCGGGGCAAGAGACCCAGTACTTC. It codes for CASSIGLAGQETQYF.

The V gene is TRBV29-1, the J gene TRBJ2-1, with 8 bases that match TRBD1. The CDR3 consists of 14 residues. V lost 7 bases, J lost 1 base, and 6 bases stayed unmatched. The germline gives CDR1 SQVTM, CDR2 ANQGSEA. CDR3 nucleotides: TGCAGCGGGGGAGGACAGGGTTCCTACAATGAGCAGTTCTTC. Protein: CSGGGQGSYNEQFF.

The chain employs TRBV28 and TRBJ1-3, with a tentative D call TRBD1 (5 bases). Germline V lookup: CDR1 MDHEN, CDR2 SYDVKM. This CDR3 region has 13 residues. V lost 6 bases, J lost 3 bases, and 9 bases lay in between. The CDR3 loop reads CASSGGDGNTIYF. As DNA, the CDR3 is TGTGCCAGCAGCGGGGGAGATGGAAACACCATATATTTT.

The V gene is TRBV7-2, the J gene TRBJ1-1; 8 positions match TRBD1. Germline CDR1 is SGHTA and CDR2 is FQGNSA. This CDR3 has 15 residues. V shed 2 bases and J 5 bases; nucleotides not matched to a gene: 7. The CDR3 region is CASSLRSGGRTEAFF. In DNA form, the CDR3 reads TGTGCCAGCAGCTTACGCTCAGGGGGCCGAACTGAAGCTTTCTTT.

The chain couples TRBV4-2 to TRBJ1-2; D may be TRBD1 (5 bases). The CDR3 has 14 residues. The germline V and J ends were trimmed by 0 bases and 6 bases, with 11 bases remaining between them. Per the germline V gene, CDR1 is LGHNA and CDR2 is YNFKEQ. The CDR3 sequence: CASSQDNRLNGYTF. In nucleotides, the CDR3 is TGTGCCAGCAGCCAAGATAACAGGTTGAATGGCTACACCTTC.

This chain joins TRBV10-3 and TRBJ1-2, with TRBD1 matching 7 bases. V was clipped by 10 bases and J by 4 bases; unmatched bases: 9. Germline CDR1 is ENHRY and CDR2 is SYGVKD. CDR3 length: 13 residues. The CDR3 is CATEQGTSYGYTF. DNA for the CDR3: TGTGCCACCGAACAGGGGACCTCCTATGGCTACACCTTC.

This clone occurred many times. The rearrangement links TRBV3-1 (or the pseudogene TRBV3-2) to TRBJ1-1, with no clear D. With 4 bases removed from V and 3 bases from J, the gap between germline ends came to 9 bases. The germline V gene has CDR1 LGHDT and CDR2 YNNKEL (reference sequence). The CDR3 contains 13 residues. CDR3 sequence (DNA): TGTGCCAGCAGCCTCGGGAGGGACACTGAAGCTTTCTTT. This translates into CASSLGRDTEAFF.

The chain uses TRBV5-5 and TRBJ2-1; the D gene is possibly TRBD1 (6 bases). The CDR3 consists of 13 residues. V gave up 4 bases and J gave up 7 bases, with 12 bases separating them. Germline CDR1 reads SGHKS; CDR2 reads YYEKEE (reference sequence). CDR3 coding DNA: TGTGCCAGCAGCCTCCGGACAGTGAATGAGCAGTTCTTC. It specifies CASSLRTVNEQFF.

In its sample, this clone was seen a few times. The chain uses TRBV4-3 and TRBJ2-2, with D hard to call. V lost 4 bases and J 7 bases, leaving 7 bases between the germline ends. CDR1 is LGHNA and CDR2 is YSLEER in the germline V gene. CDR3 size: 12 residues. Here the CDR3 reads CASSPPGGELFF. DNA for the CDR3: TGCGCCAGCAGCCCCCCCGGCGGGGAGCTGTTTTTT.

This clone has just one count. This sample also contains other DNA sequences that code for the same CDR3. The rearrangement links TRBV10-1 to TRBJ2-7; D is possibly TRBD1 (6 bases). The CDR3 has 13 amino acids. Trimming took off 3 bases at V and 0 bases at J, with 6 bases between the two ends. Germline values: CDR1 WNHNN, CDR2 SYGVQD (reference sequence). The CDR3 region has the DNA TGCGCCAGCAGTGAACAGGGCTCCTACGAGCAGTACTTC. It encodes CASSEQGSYEQYF.

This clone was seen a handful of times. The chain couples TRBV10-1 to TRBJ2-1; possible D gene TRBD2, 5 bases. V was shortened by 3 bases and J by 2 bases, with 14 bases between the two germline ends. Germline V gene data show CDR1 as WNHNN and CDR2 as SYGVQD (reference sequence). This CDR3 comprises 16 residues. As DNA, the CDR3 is TGCGCCAGCAGTGATTTGGGTCTAGCAGCCTACAATGAGCAGTTCTTC. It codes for CASSDLGLAAYNEQFF.

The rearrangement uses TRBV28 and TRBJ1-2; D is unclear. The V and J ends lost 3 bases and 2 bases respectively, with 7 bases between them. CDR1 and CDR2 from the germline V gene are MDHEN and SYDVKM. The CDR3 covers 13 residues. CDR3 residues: CASSLEQNYGYTF. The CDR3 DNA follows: TGTGCCAGCAGTTTGGAACAGAACTATGGCTACACCTTC.

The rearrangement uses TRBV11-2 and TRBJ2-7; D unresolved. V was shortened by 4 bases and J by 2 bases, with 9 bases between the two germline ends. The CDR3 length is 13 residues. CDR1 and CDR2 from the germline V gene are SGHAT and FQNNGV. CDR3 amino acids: CASSSNPTYEQYF. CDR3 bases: TGTGCCAGCAGCTCTAACCCAACCTACGAGCAGTACTTC.

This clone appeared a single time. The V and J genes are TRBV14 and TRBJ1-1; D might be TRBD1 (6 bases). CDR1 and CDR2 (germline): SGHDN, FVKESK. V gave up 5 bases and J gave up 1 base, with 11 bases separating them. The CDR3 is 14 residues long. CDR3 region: CASSGQTKNTEAFF. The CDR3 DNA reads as TGTGCCAGCAGCGGACAGACGAAGAACACTGAAGCTTTCTTT. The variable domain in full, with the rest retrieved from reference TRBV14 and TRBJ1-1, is EAGVTQFPSHSVIEKGQTVTLRCDPISGHDNLYWYRRVMGKEIKFLLHFVKESKQDESGMPNNRFLAERTGGTYSTLKVQPAELEDSGVYFCASSGQTKNTEAFFGQGTRLTVV.

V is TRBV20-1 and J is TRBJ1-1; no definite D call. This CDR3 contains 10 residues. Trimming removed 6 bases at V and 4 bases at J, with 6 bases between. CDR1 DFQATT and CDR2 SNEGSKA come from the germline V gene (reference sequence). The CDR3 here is CSARSTEAFF. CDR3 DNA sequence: TGCAGTGCGCGATCCACTGAAGCTTTCTTT.

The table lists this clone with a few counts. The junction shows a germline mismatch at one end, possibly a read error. For the CDR3, the DNA is TGTGCCAGCAGTGAGGTTTATGGCGGCTACTTT. As protein: CASSEVYGGYF. The chain is built from TRBV2 and TRBJ1-1, with D hard to call. There are 11 residues in the CDR3. Germline values: CDR1 SNHLY, CDR2 FYNNEI. The whole variable domain, filled in from reference TRBV2 and TRBJ1-1, reads EPEVTQTPSHQVTQMGQEVILRCVPISNHLYFYWYRQILGQKVEFLVSFYNNEISEKSEIFDDQFSVERPDGSNFTLKIRSTKLEDSAMYFCASSEVYGGYFGQGTRLTVV.

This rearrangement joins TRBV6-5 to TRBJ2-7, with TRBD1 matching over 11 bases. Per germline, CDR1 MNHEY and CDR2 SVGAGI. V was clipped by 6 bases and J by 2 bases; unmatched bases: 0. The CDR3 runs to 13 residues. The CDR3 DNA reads TGTGCCAGCAGGGGACAGGGGGCCTACGAGCAGTACTTC. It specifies CASRGQGAYEQYF.

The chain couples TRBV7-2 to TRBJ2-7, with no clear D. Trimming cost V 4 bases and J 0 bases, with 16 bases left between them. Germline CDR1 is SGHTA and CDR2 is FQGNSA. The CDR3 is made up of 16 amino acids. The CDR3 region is CASSSGIGIDSYEQYF. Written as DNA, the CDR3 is TGTGCCAGCAGCTCAGGTATAGGCATAGACTCCTACGAGCAGTACTTC.

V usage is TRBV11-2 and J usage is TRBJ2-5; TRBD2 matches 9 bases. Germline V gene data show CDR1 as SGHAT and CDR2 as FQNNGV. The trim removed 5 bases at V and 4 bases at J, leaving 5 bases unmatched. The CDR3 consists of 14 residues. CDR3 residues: CASSAQAGGETQYF. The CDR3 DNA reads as TGTGCCAGCAGCGCCCAAGCGGGAGGAGAGACCCAGTACTTC.

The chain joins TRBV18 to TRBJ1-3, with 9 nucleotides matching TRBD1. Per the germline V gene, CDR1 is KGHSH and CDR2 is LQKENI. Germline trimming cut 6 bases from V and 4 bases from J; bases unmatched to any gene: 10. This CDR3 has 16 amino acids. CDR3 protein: CASSFGTGSFGNTIYF. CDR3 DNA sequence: TGTGCCAGCTCTTTCGGGACAGGGAGCTTCGGAAACACCATATATTTT.

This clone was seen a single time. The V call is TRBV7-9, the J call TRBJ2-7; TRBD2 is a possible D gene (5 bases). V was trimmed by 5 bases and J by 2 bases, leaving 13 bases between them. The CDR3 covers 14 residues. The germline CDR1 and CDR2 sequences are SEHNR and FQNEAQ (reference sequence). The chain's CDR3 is CASSPLAGTYEQYF. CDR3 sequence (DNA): TGTGCCAGCAGCCCCCTAGCCGGCACCTACGAGCAGTACTTC.

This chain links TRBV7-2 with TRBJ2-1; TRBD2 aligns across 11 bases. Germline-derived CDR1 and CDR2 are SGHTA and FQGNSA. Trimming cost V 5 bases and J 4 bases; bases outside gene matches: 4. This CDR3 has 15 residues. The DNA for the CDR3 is TGTGCCAGCAGCCCACTAGCGGGGGCTTACAATGAGCAGTTCTTC. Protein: CASSPLAGAYNEQFF.

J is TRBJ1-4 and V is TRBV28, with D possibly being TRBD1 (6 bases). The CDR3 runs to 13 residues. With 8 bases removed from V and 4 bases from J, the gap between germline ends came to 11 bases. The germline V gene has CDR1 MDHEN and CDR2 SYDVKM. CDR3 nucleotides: TGTGCCAGCTCTAGGACAGTTAATGAAAAACTGTTTTTT. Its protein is CASSRTVNEKLFF.

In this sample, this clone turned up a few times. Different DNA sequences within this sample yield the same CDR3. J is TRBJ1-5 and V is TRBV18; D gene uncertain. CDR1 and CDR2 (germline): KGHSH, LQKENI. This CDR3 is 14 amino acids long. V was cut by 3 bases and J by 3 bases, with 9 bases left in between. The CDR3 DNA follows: TGTGCCAGCTCACCGAGCGGCCACAATCAGCCCCAGCATTTT. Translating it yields CASSPSGHNQPQHF.

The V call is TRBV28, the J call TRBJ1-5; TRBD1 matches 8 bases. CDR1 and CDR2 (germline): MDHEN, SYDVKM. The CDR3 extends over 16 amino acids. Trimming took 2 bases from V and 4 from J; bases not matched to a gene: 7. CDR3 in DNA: TGTGCCAGCAGTTTAATTGGACAGGGAGGGAATCAGCCCCAGCATTTT. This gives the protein CASSLIGQGGNQPQHF.

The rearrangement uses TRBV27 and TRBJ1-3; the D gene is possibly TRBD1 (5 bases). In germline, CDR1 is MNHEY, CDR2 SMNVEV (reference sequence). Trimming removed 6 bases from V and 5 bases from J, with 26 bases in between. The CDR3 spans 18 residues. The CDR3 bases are TGTGCCAGCAGAATAGAGAAGCAGGGCCGTGGAACGAGAAACACCATATATTTT. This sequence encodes CASRIEKQGRGTRNTIYF.

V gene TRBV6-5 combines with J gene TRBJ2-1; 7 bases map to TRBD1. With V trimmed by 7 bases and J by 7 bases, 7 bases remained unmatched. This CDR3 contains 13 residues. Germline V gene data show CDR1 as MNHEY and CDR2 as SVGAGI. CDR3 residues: CASKRNRGNEQFF. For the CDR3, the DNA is TGTGCCAGCAAACGGAACAGGGGAAATGAGCAGTTCTTC.

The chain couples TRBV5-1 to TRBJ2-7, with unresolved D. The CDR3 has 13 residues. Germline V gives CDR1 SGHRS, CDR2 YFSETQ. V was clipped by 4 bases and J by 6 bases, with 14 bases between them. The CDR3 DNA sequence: TGCGCCAGCAGCCCCCCTTTGGCACGCGAGCAGTACTTC. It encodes CASSPPLAREQYF.

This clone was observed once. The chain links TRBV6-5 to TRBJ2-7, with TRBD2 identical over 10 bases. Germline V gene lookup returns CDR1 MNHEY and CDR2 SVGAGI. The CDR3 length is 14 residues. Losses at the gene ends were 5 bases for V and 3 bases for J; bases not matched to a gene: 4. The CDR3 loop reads CASSRLAGDYEQYF. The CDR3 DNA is TGTGCCAGCAGTCGTCTAGCGGGGGACTACGAGCAGTACTTC.

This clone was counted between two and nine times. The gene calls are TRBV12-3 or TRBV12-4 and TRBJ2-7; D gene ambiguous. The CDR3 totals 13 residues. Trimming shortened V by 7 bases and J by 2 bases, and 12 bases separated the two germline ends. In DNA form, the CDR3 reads TGTGCCAGCAAGTGGAGTAATACCTACGAGCAGTACTTC. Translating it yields CASKWSNTYEQYF.

CDR3 DNA sequence: TGTGCCAGCAGCCCTCCGACGGGACAGGGGGCCTACGAGCAGTACTTC. Its protein is CASSPPTGQGAYEQYF. The rearrangement links TRBV7-9 to TRBJ2-7; 11 bases are shared with TRBD1. V dropped 5 bases and J dropped 2; count of bases not matched to a gene: 8. CDR3 length: 16 residues. The germline V gene has CDR1 SEHNR and CDR2 FQNEAQ (reference sequence).